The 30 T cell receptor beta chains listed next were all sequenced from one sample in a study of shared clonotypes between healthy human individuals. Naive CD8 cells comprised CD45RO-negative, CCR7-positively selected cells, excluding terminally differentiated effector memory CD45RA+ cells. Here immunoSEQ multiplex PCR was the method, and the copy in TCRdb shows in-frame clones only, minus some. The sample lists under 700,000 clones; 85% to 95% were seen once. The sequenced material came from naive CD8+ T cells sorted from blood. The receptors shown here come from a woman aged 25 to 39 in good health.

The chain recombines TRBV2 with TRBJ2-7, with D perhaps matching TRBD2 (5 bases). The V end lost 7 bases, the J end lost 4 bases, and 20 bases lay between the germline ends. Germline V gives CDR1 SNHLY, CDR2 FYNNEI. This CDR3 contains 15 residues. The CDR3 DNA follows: TGTGCCAGCACTTCGGTTCAATCGGAGGTATACGAGCAGTACTTC. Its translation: CASTSVQSEVYEQYF.

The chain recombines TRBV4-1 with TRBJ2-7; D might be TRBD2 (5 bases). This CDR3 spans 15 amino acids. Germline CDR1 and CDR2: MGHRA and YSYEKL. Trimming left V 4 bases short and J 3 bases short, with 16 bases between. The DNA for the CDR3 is TGCGCCAGCAGCCCCCGCGGAGGTGGTTACTACGAGCAGTACTTC. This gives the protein CASSPRGGGYYEQYF.

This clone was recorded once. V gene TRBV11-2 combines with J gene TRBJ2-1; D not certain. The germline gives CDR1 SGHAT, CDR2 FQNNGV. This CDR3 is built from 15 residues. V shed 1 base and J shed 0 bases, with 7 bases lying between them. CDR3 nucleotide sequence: TGTGCCAGCAGCTTAGCCGGCAGCTCCTACAATGAGCAGTTCTTC. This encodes CASSLAGSSYNEQFF.

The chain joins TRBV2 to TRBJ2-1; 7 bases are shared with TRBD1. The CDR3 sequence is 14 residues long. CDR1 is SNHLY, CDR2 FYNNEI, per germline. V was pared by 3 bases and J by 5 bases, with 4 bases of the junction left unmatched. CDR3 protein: CASSEDRNDNEQFF. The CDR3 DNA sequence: TGTGCCAGCAGTGAGGACAGGAATGACAATGAGCAGTTCTTC.

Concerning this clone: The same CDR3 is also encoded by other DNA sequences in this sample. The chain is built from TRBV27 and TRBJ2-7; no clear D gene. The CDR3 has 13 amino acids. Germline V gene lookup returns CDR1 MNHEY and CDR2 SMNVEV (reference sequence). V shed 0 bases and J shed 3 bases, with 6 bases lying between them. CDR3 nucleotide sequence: TGTGCCAGCAGTTTATCCGCGCTCTACGAGCAGTACTTC. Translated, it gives CASSLSALYEQYF.

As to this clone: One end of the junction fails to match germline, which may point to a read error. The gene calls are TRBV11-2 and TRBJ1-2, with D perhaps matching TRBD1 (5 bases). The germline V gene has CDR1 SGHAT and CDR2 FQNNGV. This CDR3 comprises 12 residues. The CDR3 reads CASSLDSRGYTF. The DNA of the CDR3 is TGTGCCAGCAGCCTAGACAGCCGTGGCTACACCTTC.

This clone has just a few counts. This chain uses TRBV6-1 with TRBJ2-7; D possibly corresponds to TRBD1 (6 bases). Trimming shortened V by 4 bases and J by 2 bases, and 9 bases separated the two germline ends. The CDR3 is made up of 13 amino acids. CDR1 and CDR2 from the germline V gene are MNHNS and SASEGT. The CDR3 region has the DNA TGTGCCAGCAGTGTAGGACAGCCCTACGAGCAGTACTTC. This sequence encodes CASSVGQPYEQYF.

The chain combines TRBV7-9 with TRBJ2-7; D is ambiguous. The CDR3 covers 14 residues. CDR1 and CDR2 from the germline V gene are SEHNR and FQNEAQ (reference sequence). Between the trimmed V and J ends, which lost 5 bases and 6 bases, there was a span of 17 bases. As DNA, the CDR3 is TGTGCCAGCAGCCACAATACGGTTTGGCGCGAGCAGTACTTC. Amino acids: CASSHNTVWREQYF.

The CDR3 region has the DNA TGTGCCAGCAGTGGACTTTTAACGGGCTACACCTTC. As protein: CASSGLLTGYTF. The chain recombines TRBV9 with TRBJ1-2; D is uncertain. Trimming cost V 5 bases and J 8 bases, with 13 bases left between them. CDR3 length equals 12 residues. CDR1 SGDLS and CDR2 YYNGEE come from the germline V gene.

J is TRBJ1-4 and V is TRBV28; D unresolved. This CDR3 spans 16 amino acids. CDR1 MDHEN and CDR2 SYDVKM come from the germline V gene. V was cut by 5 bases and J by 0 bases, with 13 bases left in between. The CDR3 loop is CASSQHWGATNEKLFF. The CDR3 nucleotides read TGTGCCAGCAGTCAGCACTGGGGTGCAACTAATGAAAAACTGTTTTTT.

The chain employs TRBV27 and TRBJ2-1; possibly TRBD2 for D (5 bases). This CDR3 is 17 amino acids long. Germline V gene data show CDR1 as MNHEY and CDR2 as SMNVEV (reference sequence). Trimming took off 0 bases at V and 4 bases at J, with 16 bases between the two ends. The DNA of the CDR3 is TGTGCCAGCAGTTTATCTAGTAGGGCGGGTATTTACAATGAGCAGTTCTTC. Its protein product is CASSLSSRAGIYNEQFF.

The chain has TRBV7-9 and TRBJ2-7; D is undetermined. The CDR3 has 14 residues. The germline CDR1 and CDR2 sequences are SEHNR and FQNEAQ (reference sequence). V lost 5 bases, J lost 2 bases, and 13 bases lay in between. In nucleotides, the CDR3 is TGTGCCAGCAGCCATCCCAGCCAAACCTACGAGCAGTACTTC. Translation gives CASSHPSQTYEQYF.

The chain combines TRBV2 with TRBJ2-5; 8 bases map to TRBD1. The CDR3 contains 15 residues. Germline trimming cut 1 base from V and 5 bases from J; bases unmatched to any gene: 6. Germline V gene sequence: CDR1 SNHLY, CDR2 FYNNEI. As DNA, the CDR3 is TGTGCCAGCAGTGAAGGCCGGACAGGGCAGGAGACCCAGTACTTC. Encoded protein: CASSEGRTGQETQYF. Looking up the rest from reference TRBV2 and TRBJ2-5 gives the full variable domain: EPEVTQTPSHQVTQMGQEVILRCVPISNHLYFYWYRQILGQKVEFLVSFYNNEISEKSEIFDDQFSVERPDGSNFTLKIRSTKLEDSAMYFCASSEGRTGQETQYFGPGTRLLVL.

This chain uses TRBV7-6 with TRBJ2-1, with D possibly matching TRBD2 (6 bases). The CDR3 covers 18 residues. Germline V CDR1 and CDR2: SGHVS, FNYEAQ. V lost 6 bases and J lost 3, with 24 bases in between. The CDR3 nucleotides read TGTGCCAGCAGTAATACCTTCGGAGGGACTTATAACTACAATGAGCAGTTCTTC. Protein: CASSNTFGGTYNYNEQFF.

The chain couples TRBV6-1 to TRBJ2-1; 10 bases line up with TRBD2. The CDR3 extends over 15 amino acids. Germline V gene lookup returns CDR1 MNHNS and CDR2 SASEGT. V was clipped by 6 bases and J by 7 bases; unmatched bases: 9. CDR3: CASRIRTSGGNEQFF. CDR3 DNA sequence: TGTGCCAGCAGGATTCGGACTAGCGGAGGGAATGAGCAGTTCTTC.

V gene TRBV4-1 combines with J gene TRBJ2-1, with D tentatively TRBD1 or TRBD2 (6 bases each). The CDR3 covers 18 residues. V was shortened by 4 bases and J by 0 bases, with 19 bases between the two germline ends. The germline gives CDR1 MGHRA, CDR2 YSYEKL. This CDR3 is CASSRGALFISSYNEQFF. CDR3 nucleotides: TGCGCCAGCAGCCGGGGGGCCTTATTCATCAGCTCCTACAATGAGCAGTTCTTC.

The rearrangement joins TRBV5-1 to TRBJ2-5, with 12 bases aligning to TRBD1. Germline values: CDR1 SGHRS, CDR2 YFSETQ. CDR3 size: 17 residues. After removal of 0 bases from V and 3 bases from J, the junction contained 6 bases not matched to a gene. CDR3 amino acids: CASSLVGQGAAKETQYF. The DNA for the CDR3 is TGCGCCAGCAGCTTGGTGGGACAGGGGGCGGCGAAAGAGACCCAGTACTTC.

DNA for the CDR3: TGTGCCAGCAGTTTAGTAGCGCCGAAAGGCTCCTACGAGCAGTACTTC. This sequence encodes CASSLVAPKGSYEQYF. The J gene is TRBJ2-7, the V gene TRBV27, with D perhaps TRBD2 (5 bases). V was pared by 2 bases and J by 0 bases, with 14 bases between. CDR1 is MNHEY, CDR2 SMNVEV, per germline (reference sequence). This CDR3 is built from 16 residues.

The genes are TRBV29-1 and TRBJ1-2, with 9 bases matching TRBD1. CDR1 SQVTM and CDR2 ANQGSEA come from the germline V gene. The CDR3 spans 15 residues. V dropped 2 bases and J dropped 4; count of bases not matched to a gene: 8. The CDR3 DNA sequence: TGCAGCGTTGAACCCCCGGGACAGGGAATCTATGGCTACACCTTC. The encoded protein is CSVEPPGQGIYGYTF.

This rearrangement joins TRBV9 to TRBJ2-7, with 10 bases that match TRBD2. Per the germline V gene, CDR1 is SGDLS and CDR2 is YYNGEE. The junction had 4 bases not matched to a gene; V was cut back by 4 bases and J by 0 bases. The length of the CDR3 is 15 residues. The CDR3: CASSPTSGASYEQYF. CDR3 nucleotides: TGTGCCAGCAGCCCCACTAGCGGGGCCTCCTACGAGCAGTACTTC.

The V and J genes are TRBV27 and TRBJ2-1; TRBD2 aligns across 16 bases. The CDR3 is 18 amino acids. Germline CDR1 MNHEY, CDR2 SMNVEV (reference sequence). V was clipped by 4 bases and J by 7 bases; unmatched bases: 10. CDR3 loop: CASSSGTSGRAVRNEQFF. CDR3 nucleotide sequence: TGTGCCAGCAGTTCCGGGACTAGCGGGAGGGCGGTTCGGAATGAGCAGTTCTTC.

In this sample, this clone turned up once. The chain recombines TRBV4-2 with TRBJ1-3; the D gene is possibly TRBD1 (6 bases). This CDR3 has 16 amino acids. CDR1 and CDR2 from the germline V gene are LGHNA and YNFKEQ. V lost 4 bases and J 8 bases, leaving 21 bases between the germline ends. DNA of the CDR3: TGTGCCAGCAGCCTAACGGGGGCAGGCGCCATGTACACCATATATTTT. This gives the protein CASSLTGAGAMYTIYF.

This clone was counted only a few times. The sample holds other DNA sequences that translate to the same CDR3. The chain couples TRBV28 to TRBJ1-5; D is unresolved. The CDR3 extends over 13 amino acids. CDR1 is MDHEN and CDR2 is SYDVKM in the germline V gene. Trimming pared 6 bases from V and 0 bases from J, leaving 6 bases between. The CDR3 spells CASRDYSNQPQHF. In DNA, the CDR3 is TGTGCCAGCAGGGATTATAGCAATCAGCCCCAGCATTTT.

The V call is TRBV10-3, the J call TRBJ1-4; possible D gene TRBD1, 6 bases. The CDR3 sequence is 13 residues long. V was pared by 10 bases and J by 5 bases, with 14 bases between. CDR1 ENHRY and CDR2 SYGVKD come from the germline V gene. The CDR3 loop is CATRGHINEKLFF. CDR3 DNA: TGTGCCACTCGGGGACACATCAATGAAAAACTGTTTTTT.

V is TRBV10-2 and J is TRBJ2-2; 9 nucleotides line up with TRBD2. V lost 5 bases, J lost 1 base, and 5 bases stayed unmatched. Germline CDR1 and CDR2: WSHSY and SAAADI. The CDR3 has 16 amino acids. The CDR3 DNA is TGCGCCAGCAGTACGGCGGGAGGGTGGAACACCGGGGAGCTGTTTTTT. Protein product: CASSTAGGWNTGELFF.

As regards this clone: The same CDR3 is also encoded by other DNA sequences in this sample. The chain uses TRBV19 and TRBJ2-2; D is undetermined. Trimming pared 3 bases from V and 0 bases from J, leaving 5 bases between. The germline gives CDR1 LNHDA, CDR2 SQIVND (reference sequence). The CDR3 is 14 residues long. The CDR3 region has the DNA TGTGCCAGTAGTATGGGTCCGAACACCGGGGAGCTGTTTTTT. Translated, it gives CASSMGPNTGELFF.

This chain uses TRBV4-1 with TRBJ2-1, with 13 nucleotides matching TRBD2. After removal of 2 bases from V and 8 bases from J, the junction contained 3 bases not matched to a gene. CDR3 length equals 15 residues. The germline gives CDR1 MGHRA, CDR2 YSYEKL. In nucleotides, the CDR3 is TGCGCCAGCAGCCAACGGGGACTAGCGGGGCATGAGCAGTTCTTC. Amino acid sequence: CASSQRGLAGHEQFF.

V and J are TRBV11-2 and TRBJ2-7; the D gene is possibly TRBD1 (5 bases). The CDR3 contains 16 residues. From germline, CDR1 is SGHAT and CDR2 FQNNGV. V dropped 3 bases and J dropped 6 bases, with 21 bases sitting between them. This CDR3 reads CASSFRTRIRASEQYF. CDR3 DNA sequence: TGTGCCAGCAGCTTCCGGACAAGGATCCGAGCCTCCGAGCAGTACTTC. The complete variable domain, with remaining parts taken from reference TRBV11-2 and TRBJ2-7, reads EAGVAQSPRYKIIEKRQSVAFWCNPISGHATLYWYQQILGQGPKLLIQFQNNGVVDDSQLPKDRFSAERLKGVDSTLKIQPAKLEDSAVYLCASSFRTRIRASEQYFGPGTRLTVT.

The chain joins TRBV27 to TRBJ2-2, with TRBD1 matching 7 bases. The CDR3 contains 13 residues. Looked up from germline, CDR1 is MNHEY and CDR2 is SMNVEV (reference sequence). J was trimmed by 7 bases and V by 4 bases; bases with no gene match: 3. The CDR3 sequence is CASSYDRVGELFF. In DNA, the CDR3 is TGTGCCAGCAGTTATGACAGGGTCGGGGAGCTGTTTTTT.

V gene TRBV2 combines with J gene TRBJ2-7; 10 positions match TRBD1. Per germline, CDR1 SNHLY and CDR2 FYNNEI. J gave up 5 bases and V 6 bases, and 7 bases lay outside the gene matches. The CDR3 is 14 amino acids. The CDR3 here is CASRPGQGTNEQYF. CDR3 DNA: TGTGCCAGCAGACCGGGACAGGGGACGAACGAGCAGTACTTC.